This T cell receptor (beta chain) was found in a study of T cells after yellow fever vaccination. Overall study findings and caveats: Post-booster repertoires contained most primary-vaccination clones again (approximately 95% CD4, about 90% CD8). Some clonotypes, a small share, were shared between CD4 and CD8 compartments.

Germline CDR1 reads MNHNY; CDR2 reads SVGAGI (reference sequence). Trimming stripped 6 bases from V and 14 bases from J, with 11 bases between. The CDR3 sequence is 11 residues long. Concerning this clonotype itself: Its specificity is unknown.

TCRdb fed the 5' RACE reads into MiXCR, producing one record per CDR3 protein. The table includes fewer than 400,000 distinct CDR3 sequences, around 11% detected once. The material sequenced was CD4+ T cells sorted from PBMCs, taken 45 days after the yellow fever booster vaccination. The clonotype comes from a man younger than 35 who received the YFV17D yellow fever vaccine. The chain is built from TRBV6-6 and TRBJ1-6; no definite D call. CDR3 nucleotide sequence: TGTGCCAGCAGCCCCCAGGTGGCCCTCCACTTT. Its translation: CASSPQVALHF.